This T cell receptor beta chain was recovered during a study of blood T cells in healthy people across ages. It was with a sample-barcoded 5' primer and a J-beta primer mix that a second PCR of about 6 to 12 cycles was run. TCRdb re-derived calls from the 5' RACE reads in MiXCR, one entry per CDR3 protein. The sample has about 640,000 distinct CDR3 sequences; under 70% are singletons. This CDR3 has 14 amino acids. V was clipped by 4 bases and J by 7 bases; unmatched bases: 6. Germline V gene lookup returns CDR1 SGHRS and CDR2 YFSETQ. The genes are TRBV5-1 and TRBJ2-1; 9 nucleotides agree with TRBD2. The sequenced sample consisted of blood. The TCR sequence derives from a man aged 55 to 70 in good health. The DNA for the CDR3 is TGCGCCAGCAGCGTCGACCTAGCGGGAAATGAGCAGTTCTTC. Its protein is CASSVDLAGNEQFF.